These 16 T cell receptor beta chains were all obtained from the same sample, sequenced in a study of T-cell reconstitution after alpha-beta-depleted transplantation in children listed by TCRdb under 2016. According to the study, the label for this sample's treatment or condition signals: allogeneic hematopoietic cell transplantation with graft depleted of TCRalphabeta T cells and CD19 B cells. Library method: PCR. TCRdb names Illumina HiSeq 2500 as the instrument used. TCR libraries were prepared with molecular barcoding, using unique molecular identifiers to normalize TCRbeta repertoire quantification. The raw public data were reprocessed by TCRdb itself: fastp quality trimming at Q25, MiXCR clonotype calling, in-frame beta chains only. Entries that share a CDR3 protein sequence are merged under the most common genes and DNA. Within this sample are 700,000 to 850,000 distinct CDR3 sequences, with 15% to 20% of them counted one time only. Approximately 5% of the sample is taken by the ten largest.

The sequences come from PBMCs, mostly from graft donor cells, collected 360 days after TCRalphabeta/CD19-depleted stem cell transplant. These TCRs come from a male patient younger than 18 who had a stem cell transplant for acute lymphoblastic leukemia, so the T cells may come from the graft donor.

The J gene is TRBJ2-3, the V gene TRBV19; D unresolved. V was cut by 0 bases and J by 0 bases, with 4 bases left in between. The CDR3 totals 14 residues. Germline CDR1 and CDR2: LNHDA and SQIVND (reference sequence). CDR3 in amino acids: CASSIDFSTDTQYF. The CDR3 bases are TGTGCCAGTAGTATAGACTTTAGCACAGATACGCAGTATTTT.

CDR3 nucleotide sequence: TGCAGCGCCCAGGGGGACAGCTCCTACGAGCAGTACTTC. It is translated as CSAQGDSSYEQYF. The chain uses TRBV29-1 and TRBJ2-7; 7 bases agree with TRBD1. Germline values: CDR1 SQVTM, CDR2 ANQGSEA. This CDR3 is 13 amino acids long. V lost 7 bases and J lost 0; bases outside the gene matches: 6.

This clonotype was counted ten times or more. The chain is built from TRBV12-3 or TRBV12-4 and TRBJ2-1, with unresolved D. The CDR3 spans 15 residues. Trimming removed 11 bases at V and 0 bases at J, with 17 bases between. CDR3 residues: CAGKLEPGSYNEQFF. CDR3 nucleotides: TGTGCCGGCAAACTGGAGCCGGGCTCCTACAATGAGCAGTTCTTC.

This clonotype was counted a few times. This rearrangement joins TRBV20-1 to TRBJ2-1, with D unresolved. Germline V gene lookup returns CDR1 DFQATT and CDR2 SNEGSKA (reference sequence). V lost 1 base to trimming and J lost 0 bases, with 10 bases between them. The CDR3 runs 15 residues. CDR3 DNA sequence: TGCAGTGCTAGAGGATGGCTTTCCTCCTACAATGAGCAGTTCTTC. Protein: CSARGWLSSYNEQFF.

This clonotype has just a few counts. CDR3 coding DNA: TGTGCCAGCAGCTTAGAGGGACTAGCGGACTTCAAAAACATTCAGTACTTC. Amino acids: CASSLEGLADFKNIQYF. This chain connects TRBV7-9 to TRBJ2-4; 11 positions agree with TRBD2. The V and J ends lost 1 base and 3 bases, in that order; junction bases with no gene match: 5. Germline assignment: CDR1 SEHNR and CDR2 FQNEAQ (reference sequence). CDR3 length: 17 amino acids.

V and J are TRBV5-5 and TRBJ2-5; the match to TRBD1 covers 7 bases. The CDR3 sequence is 15 residues long. CDR1 is SGHKS and CDR2 is YYEKEE in the germline V gene (reference sequence). Unmatched junction bases numbered 7, after V lost 0 bases and J lost 5 bases. DNA for the CDR3: TGTGCCAGCAGCTTGGGGCCAAGGGGGCCGGAGACCCAGTACTTC. This translates into CASSLGPRGPETQYF. Full variable domain (rest looked up from reference TRBV5-5 and TRBJ2-5): DAGVTQSPTHLIKTRGQQVTLRCSPISGHKSVSWYQQVLGQGPQFIFQYYEKEERGRGNFPDRFSARQFPNYSSELNVNALLLGDSALYLCASSLGPRGPETQYFGPGTRLLVL.

The chain employs TRBV5-1 and TRBJ2-5, with 7 bases lining up with TRBD1. V was pared by 4 bases and J by 3 bases, with 6 bases of the junction left unmatched. CDR1 and CDR2 (germline): SGHRS, YFSETQ. The CDR3 has 14 amino acids. The CDR3 DNA is TGCGCCAGCAGCGAAGGGGGCGCGGAAGAGACCCAGTACTTC. Protein product: CASSEGGAEETQYF. The full variable domain, with the rest looked up from reference TRBV5-1 and TRBJ2-5, is KAGVTQTPRYLIKTRGQQVTLSCSPISGHRSVSWYQQTPGQGLQFLFEYFSETQRNKGNFPGRFSGRQFSNSRSEMNVSTLELGDSALYLCASSEGGAEETQYFGPGTRLLVL.

This chain connects TRBV29-1 to TRBJ2-1; 7 positions agree with TRBD2. Unmatched junction bases numbered 7, after V lost 3 bases and J lost 5 bases. This CDR3 spans 14 amino acids. Germline lookup yields CDR1 SQVTM and CDR2 ANQGSEA. The CDR3 spells CSVDREESNNEQFF. CDR3 coding DNA: TGCAGCGTTGATCGGGAGGAAAGCAACAATGAGCAGTTCTTC.

This clonotype was observed a handful of times. The chain carries TRBV10-2 and TRBJ2-3; TRBD2 matches 12 bases. This CDR3 comprises 16 residues. Germline loops: CDR1 WSHSY, CDR2 SAAADI. The ends lost 0 bases at V and 8 bases at J; junction bases unmatched: 6. The CDR3 region has the DNA TGCGCCAGCAGTGAGTCCACTAGCGGGAGGATTCCTACGCAGTATTTT. It translates to CASSESTSGRIPTQYF.

The V gene is TRBV12-3 or TRBV12-4, the J gene TRBJ1-1; 8 positions match TRBD1. The J segment lost 11 bases and the V segment lost 0 bases, leaving 14 bases of the junction unmatched. CDR3 length: 16 residues. Written as DNA, the CDR3 is TGTGCCAGCAGTTTAGCCGGGACAGGCCTCATTGGGGCGGCTTTCTTT. It is translated as CASSLAGTGLIGAAFF.

Only a few counts were recorded for this clonotype. This chain connects TRBV12-3 or TRBV12-4 to TRBJ2-3, with 7 bases identical to TRBD2. The CDR3 runs to 13 residues. The V gene end was trimmed by 6 bases and the J gene end by 8 bases; junction bases not matched to a gene: 8. CDR3 nucleotide sequence: TGTGCCAGCAGCAACCGCCCGGGAGGTACGCAGTATTTT. It yields the protein CASSNRPGGTQYF.

This chain connects TRBV27 to TRBJ2-7; 7 bases are a match to TRBD2. The ends lost 1 base at V and 0 bases at J; junction bases unmatched: 9. CDR3 length equals 17 residues. CDR1 and CDR2 (germline): MNHEY, SMNVEV (reference sequence). CDR3 residues: CASSLYARGVYSYEQYF. CDR3 coding DNA: TGTGCCAGCAGTTTATACGCTCGGGGGGTCTACTCCTACGAGCAGTACTTC.

This chain uses TRBV19 with TRBJ1-3; weak D call: TRBD1 (6 bases). The V end lost 10 bases, the J end lost 4 bases, and 17 bases lay between the germline ends. The CDR3 sequence is 14 residues long. The V gene's germline CDR1 is LNHDA and CDR2 SQIVND (reference sequence). The CDR3 sequence: CATNPGARGNTIYF. CDR3 sequence (DNA): TGTGCCACCAACCCGGGGGCGAGAGGAAACACCATATATTTT.

In its sample, this clonotype was seen many times. The chain joins TRBV7-2 to TRBJ2-1; 7 bases line up with TRBD2. V was clipped by 6 bases and J by 9 bases; unmatched bases: 14. The CDR3 spans 15 residues. Germline V gives CDR1 SGHTA, CDR2 FQGNSA. CDR3 DNA: TGTGCCAGCAGGCCCCCTAGCGGACCTGGGGTTGAGCAGTTCTTC. Translated: CASRPPSGPGVEQFF.

CDR3 nucleotides: TGTGCCACCCGGGCCGGTTTGAACACTGAAGCTTTCTTT. It encodes CATRAGLNTEAFF. The rearrangement joins TRBV10-3 to TRBJ1-1; D unclear. From germline, CDR1 is ENHRY and CDR2 SYGVKD. V gave up 10 bases and J gave up 0 bases, with 12 bases separating them. The CDR3 runs to 13 residues.

The chain recombines TRBV28 with TRBJ2-1; possible D gene TRBD1, 6 bases. CDR1 MDHEN and CDR2 SYDVKM come from the germline V gene. Trimming stripped 7 bases from V and 0 bases from J, with 10 bases between. The CDR3 extends over 14 amino acids. CDR3 amino acids: CASTRQASYNEQFF. The CDR3 nucleotides are TGTGCCAGCACCAGACAGGCCTCCTACAATGAGCAGTTCTTC.